These 12 T cell receptor beta chains came from one sample sequenced in a study of T cell changes during pregnancy in multiple sclerosis (dated by TCRdb to between 2017 and 2020). The receptor library was made with the immunoSEQ multiplex PCR assay. TCRdb re-hosts the immuneACCESS table, in-frame sequences only. Its copies lack some clones; in the studies checked, an unresolved V gene accounts for under half of them, and the cause for the rest is not known. The sample table records around 65,000 clones; roughly 90% of these occur just once. In total, the top ten clones hold around 2.5% of the sample. The source material was peripheral blood, sampled in the second trimester of pregnancy. Every receptor here comes from a female donor in good health, enrolled as a control in a pregnancy study.

The chain carries TRBV6-1 and TRBJ2-3, with TRBD2 identical over 10 bases. The CDR3 length is 15 residues. V was clipped by 5 bases and J by 2 bases; unmatched bases: 4. Germline V gene lookup returns CDR1 MNHNS and CDR2 SASEGT. The CDR3 sequence: CASSQTSGYTDTQYF. The CDR3 nucleotides read TGTGCCAGCAGTCAGACTAGCGGGTACACAGATACGCAGTATTTT.

The CDR3 DNA reads TGTGCCAGCTCACCCCCGGATGGGGGGAAAGCTTTCTTT. Its translation: CASSPPDGGKAFF. V and J are TRBV18 and TRBJ1-1, with a weak D call TRBD1 (5 bases). This CDR3 region has 13 residues. The germline V gene encodes CDR1 KGHSH and CDR2 LQKENI. V was cut by 3 bases and J by 9 bases, with 14 bases left in between.

The chain couples TRBV14 to TRBJ2-1; 9 nucleotides agree with TRBD1. CDR3 length: 16 amino acids. Germline trimming cut 0 bases from V and 4 bases from J; bases unmatched to any gene: 4. Per the germline V gene, CDR1 is SGHDN and CDR2 is FVKESK. This CDR3 is CASSQDAGTGYNEQFF. CDR3 in DNA: TGTGCCAGCAGCCAAGATGCGGGGACAGGGTACAATGAGCAGTTCTTC.

This chain links TRBV30 with TRBJ1-2, with 7 bases identical to TRBD1. Germline lookup yields CDR1 GTSNPN and CDR2 SVGIG (reference sequence). The CDR3 is 15 amino acids. J gave up 0 bases and V 3 bases, and 7 bases lay outside the gene matches. The CDR3 sequence is CAWREGTAANYGYTF. The CDR3 nucleotides read TGTGCCTGGAGGGAGGGGACAGCAGCTAACTATGGCTACACCTTC.

The chain employs TRBV6-5 and TRBJ1-5; 7 positions agree with TRBD1. Trimming removed 2 bases from V and 1 base from J; junction bases left unmatched: 5. The CDR3 runs to 16 residues. Germline CDR1 reads MNHEY; CDR2 reads SVGAGI. CDR3 residues: CASSYLMDRSNQPQHF. Here the CDR3 DNA reads TGTGCCAGCAGTTACCTCATGGACAGGAGCAATCAGCCCCAGCATTTT.

V and J are TRBV30 and TRBJ2-7; D unresolved. The CDR3 is 11 residues long. Germline V CDR1 and CDR2: GTSNPN, SVGIG (reference sequence). V was cut by 5 bases and J by 3 bases, with 8 bases left in between. The CDR3 DNA reads TGTGCCTGGGGGTACAGCTACGAGCAGTACTTC. Translated, it gives CAWGYSYEQYF. The full variable domain, completed using reference TRBV30 and TRBJ2-7, is SQTIHQWPATLVQPVGSPLSLECTVEGTSNPNLYWYRQAAGRGLQLLFYSVGIGQISSEVPQNLSASRPQDRQFILSSKKLLLSDSGFYLCAWGYSYEQYFGPGTRLTVT.

The chain employs TRBV5-5 and TRBJ2-1, with D unclear. V lost 2 bases and J 1 base, leaving 4 bases between the germline ends. CDR1 is SGHKS, CDR2 YYEKEE, per germline (reference sequence). The CDR3 loop spans 13 amino acids. The CDR3 DNA is TGTGCCAGCAGCTTCGGTTCCTACAATGAGCAGTTCTTC. Protein: CASSFGSYNEQFF. Full variable domain (outside the CDR3, taken from reference TRBV5-5 and TRBJ2-1): DAGVTQSPTHLIKTRGQQVTLRCSPISGHKSVSWYQQVLGQGPQFIFQYYEKEERGRGNFPDRFSARQFPNYSSELNVNALLLGDSALYLCASSFGSYNEQFFGPGTRLTVL.

The chain is built from TRBV7-9 and TRBJ1-1, with 11 bases identical to TRBD1. J gave up 0 bases and V 3 bases, and 3 bases lay outside the gene matches. This CDR3 region has 16 residues. CDR1 is SEHNR and CDR2 is FQNEAQ in the germline V gene (reference sequence). The CDR3 region has the DNA TGTGCCAGCAGCTTTTGGACAGGGGGCATGAACACTGAAGCTTTCTTT. As protein: CASSFWTGGMNTEAFF.

The CDR3 DNA reads as TGTGCCAGCAGCTTATCCCCCTCAAGTCGGTCCGGGGAGCTGTTTTTT. Protein: CASSLSPSSRSGELFF. This chain links TRBV7-3 with TRBJ2-2; D gene uncertain. CDR1 and CDR2 (germline): SGHTA, FQGTGA. This CDR3 spans 16 amino acids. V was trimmed by 2 bases and J by 6 bases, leaving 16 bases between them.

CDR3 residues: CASSDGLAGGNNEQFF. DNA of the CDR3: TGTGCCAGCAGTGATGGACTAGCGGGAGGAAACAATGAGCAGTTCTTC. V is TRBV2 and J is TRBJ2-1; 14 bases line up with TRBD2. Germline V gives CDR1 SNHLY, CDR2 FYNNEI. V lost 3 bases, J lost 5 bases, and 3 bases stayed unmatched. The CDR3 has 16 residues.

The CDR3 DNA reads as TGTGCCAGCAGCATCATGGACAGGCAGGGGTACAATGAGCAGTTCTTC. This gives the protein CASSIMDRQGYNEQFF. This sequence joins TRBV11-2 and TRBJ2-1; 7 bases are shared with TRBD1. Germline CDR1 and CDR2: SGHAT and FQNNGV. The junction had 11 bases not matched to a gene; V was cut back by 5 bases and J by 4 bases. CDR3 size: 16 residues. Full variable domain (outside the CDR3, taken from reference TRBV11-2 and TRBJ2-1): EAGVAQSPRYKIIEKRQSVAFWCNPISGHATLYWYQQILGQGPKLLIQFQNNGVVDDSQLPKDRFSAERLKGVDSTLKIQPAKLEDSAVYLCASSIMDRQGYNEQFFGPGTRLTVL.

The CDR3 region has the DNA TGTGCCAGCAGCTTGGCCCCGGGGATGGGCTACGAGCAGTACTTC. Translating gives CASSLAPGMGYEQYF. The chain employs TRBV5-5 and TRBJ2-7; tentative D call: TRBD2 (5 bases). CDR1 and CDR2 (germline): SGHKS, YYEKEE (reference sequence). Trimming left V 0 bases short and J 3 bases short, with 13 bases between. The CDR3 spans 15 residues.